This T cell receptor beta chain was recorded in a study of T-cell reconstitution after alpha-beta-depleted transplantation in children. This clonotype was counted ten times or more. It was with unique molecular identifiers that the TCRbeta library was prepared. Each CDR3 protein is one row after TCRdb ran MiXCR on the PCR reads. This table has around 490,000 distinct CDR3 sequences, over 9.5% appearing once. Germline V gene lookup returns CDR1 SGHRS and CDR2 YFSETQ. The CDR3 spans 13 residues. V was clipped by 0 bases and J by 3 bases, with 6 bases between them. This receptor was identified in a female patient aged 2 to 10 who had a stem cell transplant for aplastic anemia, so the T cells may come from the graft donor. The material sequenced was PBMCs, mostly from graft donor cells, taken 180 days after TCRalphabeta/CD19-depleted stem cell transplant. V gene TRBV5-1 combines with J gene TRBJ1-2; the D is unclear. The chain's CDR3 is CASSLVADYGYTF. CDR3 nucleotide sequence: TGCGCCAGCAGCTTGGTGGCAGACTATGGCTACACCTTC.